What follows are 14 T cell receptor beta chains derived from one specimen sequenced in a study of blood T cell repertoires in COVID-19. The assay was immunoSEQ multiplex PCR, and TCRdb's table has in-frame clones only and misses some. The sample has 95,000 to 100,000 clones, 82% seen once. The sample consisted of peripheral blood. Every receptor here comes from a man in his sixties or seventies with acute or convalescent COVID-19.

This rearrangement joins TRBV28 to TRBJ2-5, with TRBD1 matching over 8 bases. Germline lookup yields CDR1 MDHEN and CDR2 SYDVKM. V gave up 3 bases and J gave up 5 bases; unmatched junction bases: 8. The CDR3 has 15 residues. CDR3 residues: CASSFHQGARETQYF. The CDR3 nucleotides read TGTGCCAGCAGTTTCCACCAGGGGGCGAGGGAGACCCAGTACTTC.

The genes are TRBV30 and TRBJ2-2; no clear D gene. The V gene lost 1 base and the J gene lost 4 bases, with 7 bases spanning the gap. This CDR3 has 13 residues. Germline values: CDR1 GTSNPN, CDR2 SVGIG (reference sequence). The chain's CDR3 is CAWSAASTGELFF. CDR3 sequence (DNA): TGTGCCTGGAGTGCAGCGTCCACCGGGGAGCTGTTTTTT.

There are a few counts of this clone. The CDR3 loop reads CASSLSQGAYYSNQPQHF. The CDR3 DNA sequence: TGTGCCAGTAGTCTTTCCCAGGGGGCGTATTATAGCAATCAGCCCCAGCATTTT. V gene TRBV19 combines with J gene TRBJ1-5; 8 bases are a match to TRBD1. The CDR3 is 18 amino acids. The germline CDR1 and CDR2 sequences are LNHDA and SQIVND (reference sequence). The V gene end was trimmed by 5 bases and the J gene end by 0 bases; junction bases not matched to a gene: 12.

The chain is built from TRBV6-5 and TRBJ2-3, with 7 positions matching TRBD1. With 11 bases clipped from V and 0 bases from J, the junction kept 11 bases outside the gene matches. The CDR3 covers 15 residues. Germline lookup yields CDR1 MNHEY and CDR2 SVGAGI. CDR3 coding DNA: TGTGCCGGGGGAAGACAGGGCCTTAGCACAGATACGCAGTATTTT. It is translated as CAGGRQGLSTDTQYF.

This chain connects TRBV10-3 to TRBJ1-1; D gene uncertain. The CDR3 extends over 13 amino acids. Germline-derived CDR1 and CDR2 are ENHRY and SYGVKD. Trimming pared 6 bases from V and 1 base from J, leaving 9 bases between. CDR3 DNA sequence: TGTGCCATCAGCTTCCGGGAGAACACTGAAGCTTTCTTT. It codes for CAISFRENTEAFF.

This clone was seen a few times. The rearrangement uses TRBV28 and TRBJ1-2, with D possibly being TRBD1 (5 bases). Germline CDR1 and CDR2: MDHEN and SYDVKM. This CDR3 has 14 residues. Deletions cut 5 bases from V and 2 bases from J, with 12 bases between. The CDR3 is CASSIGGDNYGYTF. As DNA, the CDR3 is TGTGCCAGCAGTATCGGGGGGGACAACTATGGCTACACCTTC.

In DNA, the CDR3 is TGTGCCAGCAGCTTAGCCCGGACTGTTTCTGGGGCCAACGTCCTGACTTTC. The encoded protein is CASSLARTVSGANVLTF. The V call is TRBV11-1, the J call TRBJ2-6; D is perhaps TRBD2 (5 bases). Trimming removed 0 bases from V and 1 base from J, with 10 bases in between. The CDR3 length is 17 residues. In germline, CDR1 is SGHAT, CDR2 FQDESV (reference sequence). Based on the CDR3 plus reference TRBV11-1 and TRBJ2-6, the full variable domain is EAEVAQSPRYKITEKSQAVAFWCDPISGHATLYWYRQILGQGPELLVQFQDESVVDDSQLPKDRFSAERLKGVDSTLKIQPAELGDSAMYLCASSLARTVSGANVLTFGAGSRLTVL.

V is TRBV5-4 and J is TRBJ1-4; TRBD1 is a possible D gene (6 bases). The CDR3 runs to 13 residues. Trimming cost V 4 bases and J 8 bases, with 12 bases left between them. Germline assignment: CDR1 SGHNT and CDR2 YYREEE (reference sequence). In nucleotides, the CDR3 is TGTGCCAGCAGCAACCGGGACACCGAAAAACTGTTTTTT. Translating gives CASSNRDTEKLFF.

The rearrangement joins TRBV7-2 to TRBJ1-5; maybe TRBD1 (6 bases). V lost 1 base and J 0 bases, leaving 7 bases between the germline ends. CDR3 length equals 15 residues. CDR1 is SGHTA and CDR2 is FQGNSA in the germline V gene. The chain's CDR3 is CASSLEGVSNQPQHF. The CDR3 DNA follows: TGTGCCAGCAGCTTAGAGGGGGTTAGCAATCAGCCCCAGCATTTT. Variable domain in full (rest from reference TRBV7-2 and TRBJ1-5): GAGVSQSPSNKVTEKGKDVELRCDPISGHTALYWYRQSLGQGLEFLIYFQGNSAPDKSGLPSDRFSAERTGGSVSTLTIQRTQQEDSAVYLCASSLEGVSNQPQHFGDGTRLSIL.

J is TRBJ1-1 and V is TRBV30, with a tentative D call TRBD1 (5 bases). CDR1 GTSNPN and CDR2 SVGIG come from the germline V gene (reference sequence). The CDR3 runs to 12 residues. V was pared by 3 bases and J by 1 base, with 6 bases between. The CDR3 protein is CAWSGQNTEAFF. The CDR3, as DNA: TGTGCCTGGAGCGGACAGAACACTGAAGCTTTCTTT.

V is TRBV18 and J is TRBJ1-5; the D is unclear. The CDR3 is made up of 16 amino acids. CDR1 and CDR2 from the germline V gene are KGHSH and LQKENI. Trimming removed 2 bases at V and 4 bases at J, with 15 bases between. The CDR3 spells CASSPGGGSTNQPQHF. In DNA, the CDR3 is TGTGCCAGCTCACCAGGAGGAGGAAGTACAAATCAGCCCCAGCATTTT.

The chain is built from TRBV6-2 or TRBV6-3 and TRBJ1-5; 7 nucleotides agree with TRBD1. V was pared by 6 bases and J by 3 bases, with 5 bases of the junction left unmatched. Per the germline V gene, CDR1 is MNHEY and CDR2 is SVGEGT. CDR3 size: 14 residues. The CDR3 loop is CASSPTGVNQPQHF. The DNA of the CDR3 is TGTGCCAGCAGCCCAACAGGGGTCAATCAGCCCCAGCATTTT.

V gene TRBV5-4 combines with J gene TRBJ2-1, with 14 bases aligning to TRBD2. Germline-derived CDR1 and CDR2 are SGHNT and YYREEE (reference sequence). V lost 4 bases, J lost 1 base, and 7 bases stayed unmatched. The CDR3 consists of 18 residues. The CDR3 region is CASSDRTSGGPSYNEQFF. The DNA of the CDR3 is TGTGCCAGCAGCGACCGGACTAGCGGGGGGCCTTCCTACAATGAGCAGTTCTTC. The variable domain in full, completed from reference TRBV5-4 and TRBJ2-1, reads ETGVTQSPTHLIKTRGQQVTLRCSSQSGHNTVSWYQQALGQGPQFIFQYYREEENGRGNFPPRFSGLQFPNYSSELNVNALELDDSALYLCASSDRTSGGPSYNEQFFGPGTRLTVL.

The J gene is TRBJ1-1, the V gene TRBV28; possible D gene TRBD1, 5 bases. From germline, CDR1 is MDHEN and CDR2 SYDVKM. V was pared by 1 base and J by 1 base, with 10 bases between. There are 15 residues in the CDR3. CDR3 amino acids: CASSLSGGTNTEAFF. CDR3 DNA sequence: TGTGCCAGCAGTTTATCGGGGGGTACGAACACTGAAGCTTTCTTT.